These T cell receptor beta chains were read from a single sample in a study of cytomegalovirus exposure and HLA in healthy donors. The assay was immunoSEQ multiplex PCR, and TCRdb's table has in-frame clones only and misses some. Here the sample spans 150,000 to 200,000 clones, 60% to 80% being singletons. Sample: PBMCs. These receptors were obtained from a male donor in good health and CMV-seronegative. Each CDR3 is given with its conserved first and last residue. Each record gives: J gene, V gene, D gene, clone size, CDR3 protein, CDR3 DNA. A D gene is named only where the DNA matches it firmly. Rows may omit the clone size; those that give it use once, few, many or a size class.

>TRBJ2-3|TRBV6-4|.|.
CASSAWGGAGSADTQYF
TGTGCCAGCAGTGCCTGGGGGGGGGCCGGTTCGGCAGATACGCAGTATTTT
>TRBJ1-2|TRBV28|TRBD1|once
CATDSRGHYGYTF
TGTGCCACCGATAGCAGGGGGCACTATGGCTACACCTTC
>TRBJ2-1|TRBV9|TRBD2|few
CASSVGGRAGNEQFF
TGTGCCAGCAGCGTCGGCGGGAGGGCCGGCAATGAGCAGTTCTTC
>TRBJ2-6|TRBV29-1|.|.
CSVPGSPGANVLTF
TGCAGCGTTCCAGGGTCCCCTGGGGCCAACGTCCTGACTTTC
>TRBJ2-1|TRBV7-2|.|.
CASSLGGDYEQFF
TGTGCCAGCAGCTTAGGGGGGGATTATGAGCAGTTCTTC
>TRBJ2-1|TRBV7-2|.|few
CASSLDGARGPEQFF
TGTGCCAGCAGCTTAGATGGGGCCAGGGGCCCTGAGCAGTTCTTC
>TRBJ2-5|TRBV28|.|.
CASRTSLETQYF
TGTGCCAGCAGAACTAGCCTAGAGACCCAGTACTTC
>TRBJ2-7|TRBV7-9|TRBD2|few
CASSRTSGRAEQYF
TGTGCCAGCAGCCGGACTAGCGGGAGGGCCGAGCAGTACTTC
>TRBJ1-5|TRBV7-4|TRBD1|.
CASSFRDRSPKGNQPQHF
TGTGCCAGCAGCTTCCGGGACAGGTCCCCTAAGGGCAATCAGCCCCAGCATTTT
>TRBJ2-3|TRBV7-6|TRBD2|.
CASSLGGTSGTGDTQYF
TGTGCCAGCAGCTTAGGCGGGACTAGCGGGACGGGAGATACGCAGTATTTT
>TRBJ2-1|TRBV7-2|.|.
CASSRRFSDNEQFF
TGTGCCAGCAGCCGCAGGTTTAGCGACAATGAGCAGTTCTTC
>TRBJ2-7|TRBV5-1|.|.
CASSLGQGISYEQYF
TGCGCCAGCAGCTTGGGGCAGGGGATATCGTACGAGCAGTACTTC
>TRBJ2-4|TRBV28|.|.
CASSPTAGRVGNIQYF
TGTGCCAGCAGTCCTACGGCCGGGCGGGTCGGAAACATTCAGTACTTC
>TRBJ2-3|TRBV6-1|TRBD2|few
CATLLAGGTDTQYF
TGTGCCACCCTACTAGCGGGGGGCACAGATACGCAGTATTTT
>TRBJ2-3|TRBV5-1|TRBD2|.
CASSLGRGLAGADTQYF
TGCGCCAGCAGCTTGGGGCGGGGACTAGCGGGAGCCGATACGCAGTATTTT
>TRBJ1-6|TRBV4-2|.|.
CASSQGHLYNSPLHF
TGTGCCAGCAGCCAAGGACACCTCTATAATTCACCCCTCCACTTT
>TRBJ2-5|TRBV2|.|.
CASSESSSVETQYF
TGTGCCAGCAGTGAATCCTCTAGCGTGGAGACCCAGTACTTC
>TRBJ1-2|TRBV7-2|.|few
CASSATIQGYGYTF
TGTGCCAGCAGCGCCACCATACAGGGCTATGGCTACACCTTC
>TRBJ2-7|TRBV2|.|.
CASSDTAGISYEQYF
TGTGCCAGCAGTGATACGGCAGGGATCTCCTACGAGCAGTACTTC
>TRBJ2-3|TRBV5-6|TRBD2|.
CASSSLTSGSFTDTQYF
TGTGCCAGCAGCTCCCTGACTAGCGGGAGCTTCACAGATACGCAGTATTTT
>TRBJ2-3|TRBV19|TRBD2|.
CASSMRASGRADTQYF
TGTGCCAGTAGTATGAGGGCTAGCGGGAGGGCAGATACGCAGTATTTT
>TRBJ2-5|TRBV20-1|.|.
CSATPQETQYF
TGCAGTGCCACACCTCAAGAGACCCAGTACTTC
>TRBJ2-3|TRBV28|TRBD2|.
CASSLIAGGQTGPDTQYF
TGTGCCAGCAGTTTAATAGCGGGGGGCCAAACCGGACCAGATACGCAGTATTTT
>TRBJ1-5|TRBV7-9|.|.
CASSLALPDQPQHF
TGTGCCAGCAGCTTAGCCCTCCCAGATCAGCCCCAGCATTTT
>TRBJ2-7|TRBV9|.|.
CASSVGQDSSYEQYF
TGTGCCAGCAGCGTAGGTCAGGATAGCTCCTACGAGCAGTACTTC
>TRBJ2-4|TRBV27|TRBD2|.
CASSLSSGGRNIQYF
TGTGCCAGCAGTTTATCGTCGGGGGGAAGAAACATTCAGTACTTC
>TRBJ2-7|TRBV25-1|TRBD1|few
CASSEDRGRYEQYF
TGTGCCAGCAGTGAGGACAGGGGACGGTACGAGCAGTACTTC
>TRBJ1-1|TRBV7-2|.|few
CASTLTANTEAFF
TGTGCCAGCACCTTGACAGCGAACACTGAAGCTTTCTTT
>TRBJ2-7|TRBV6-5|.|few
CASSQTPGRTYEQYF
TGTGCCAGCAGCCAGACTCCGGGAAGAACCTACGAGCAGTACTTC